Listed below are T cell receptor beta chains from one sample, sequenced in a study of blood T cell repertoires in COVID-19. The assay was immunoSEQ multiplex PCR, and TCRdb's table has in-frame clones only and misses some. The sample shows under 200,000 clones, approximately 85% of them seen only once. Sequencing was done on a sample of peripheral blood. All receptors derive from a woman in her sixties with COVID-19, enrolled during active disease. Each CDR3 is given with its conserved first and last residue. Fields, in order: V gene, D gene, clone size, J gene, CDR3 protein, CDR3 DNA. A D gene is named only where the DNA matches it firmly. Clone sizes are given selectively: once, few, many, or a class where the clone is expanded.

TRBV27	-	-	TRBJ2-7	CASSLSVGRTYEQYF	TGTGCCAGCAGTTTATCGGTAGGCAGGACCTACGAGCAGTACTTC
TRBV11-2	-	-	TRBJ2-5	CASSLFLAQETQYF	TGTGCCAGCAGCTTATTTTTGGCCCAAGAGACCCAGTACTTC
TRBV29-1	-	-	TRBJ1-5	CSVEDRAETASNQPQHF	TGCAGCGTTGAAGATCGGGCCGAGACAGCTAGCAATCAGCCCCAGCATTTT
TRBV7-3	TRBD1	-	TRBJ1-1	CASSLQGGTEAFF	TGTGCCAGCAGCTTACAGGGGGGTACTGAAGCTTTCTTT
TRBV2	TRBD1	-	TRBJ1-2	CASSDGPPGTAGPGYGYTF	TGTGCCAGCAGTGATGGCCCCCCCGGGACAGCCGGACCGGGCTATGGCTACACCTTC
TRBV27	TRBD1	many	TRBJ1-2	CASSWGQNYGYTF	TGTGCCAGCAGCTGGGGACAGAACTATGGCTACACCTTC
TRBV19	TRBD2	few	TRBJ2-7	CASTRGLAGAGEQYF	TGTGCCAGTACCAGGGGACTAGCGGGAGCCGGCGAGCAGTACTTC
TRBV5-1	TRBD1	-	TRBJ1-5	CASSFGTQGGLDNQPQHF	TGCGCCAGCAGCTTCGGCACCCAGGGGGGCTTGGACAATCAGCCCCAGCATTTT
TRBV4-3	-	-	TRBJ2-1	CASSQDGGNGNEQFF	TGCGCCAGCAGCCAAGATGGGGGGAACGGCAATGAGCAGTTCTTC
TRBV4-3	TRBD1	-	TRBJ1-6	CASSQDRDRVSPLHF	TGCGCCAGCAGCCAAGATAGGGACAGGGTGTCACCCCTCCACTTT
TRBV24-1	-	-	TRBJ1-6	CATSAREPAYRSYNSPLHF	TGTGCCACCAGTGCTCGGGAGCCAGCTTACCGCTCCTATAATTCACCCCTCCACTTT
TRBV29-1	TRBD1	-	TRBJ2-2	CSGTGVNTGELFF	TGCAGCGGGACAGGGGTCAACACCGGGGAGCTGTTTTTT
TRBV7-2	TRBD2	-	TRBJ2-3	CASSLAGLALVQYF	TGTGCCAGCAGCTTAGCAGGACTAGCTCTGGTGCAGTATTTT
TRBV7-6	-	-	TRBJ1-5	CASSLHPGTISNQPQHF	TGTGCCAGCAGCTTACACCCCGGGACAATTAGCAATCAGCCCCAGCATTTT
TRBV19	-	-	TRBJ2-3	CASSQGPYSTDTQYF	TGTGCCAGTAGTCAGGGGCCGTATAGCACAGATACGCAGTATTTT
TRBV27	TRBD1	-	TRBJ1-1	CASSQGAVTEAFF	TGTGCCAGCAGTCAGGGGGCCGTCACTGAAGCTTTCTTT
TRBV5-6	-	-	TRBJ1-4	CASSLGPPGSNEKLFF	TGTGCCAGCAGCTTGGGACCTCCAGGTAGTAATGAAAAACTGTTTTTT
TRBV6-5	-	once	TRBJ2-5	CASSYSALTRQETQYF	TGTGCCAGCAGTTACTCGGCCCTGACGAGGCAAGAGACCCAGTACTTC
TRBV7-2	TRBD1	once	TRBJ2-5	CASSWTGTGIQETQYF	TGTGCCAGCAGCTGGACCGGGACAGGGATCCAAGAGACCCAGTACTTC
TRBV5-5	TRBD1	few	TRBJ1-5	CASSLRDRGDLAQHF	TGTGCCAGCAGCTTGCGGGACAGGGGGGATTTGGCCCAGCATTTT
TRBV6-5	-	once	TRBJ1-2	CASSSHRFSNYGYTF	TGTGCCAGCAGTTCCCACCGTTTTAGTAACTATGGCTACACCTTC
TRBV6-2/TRBV6-3	TRBD1	once	TRBJ2-7	CASSLLRTGAAGDEQYF	TGTGCCAGCAGTCTTCTCAGGACAGGGGCGGCAGGGGACGAGCAGTACTTC
TRBV28	TRBD1	-	TRBJ2-1	CASSGWGQGVNEQFF	TGTGCCAGCAGTGGGTGGGGCCAGGGGGTCAATGAGCAGTTCTTC
TRBV14	-	-	TRBJ2-1	CASSQANEQFF	TGTGCCAGCAGCCAGGCTAATGAGCAGTTCTTC
TRBV7-2	TRBD2	-	TRBJ2-5	CASSSKSGGPITQYF	TGTGCCAGCAGCTCCAAAAGCGGGGGGCCCATCACCCAGTACTTC
TRBV2	-	few	TRBJ1-5	CASSNVPGPQHF	TGTGCCAGCAGTAATGTTCCGGGGCCCCAGCATTTT
TRBV28	-	-	TRBJ1-3	CASSLYRSTGNTIYF	TGTGCCAGCAGTTTATACAGGTCGACTGGAAACACCATATATTTT
TRBV10-3	-	-	TRBJ2-2	CAISELANTGELFF	TGTGCCATCAGTGAGTTAGCTAACACCGGGGAGCTGTTTTTT
TRBV5-1	-	few	TRBJ2-6	CASSLIQGFSGANVLTF	TGCGCCAGCAGCTTGATTCAGGGTTTTTCTGGGGCCAACGTCCTGACTTTC
TRBV7-7	TRBD1	-	TRBJ2-2	CASSFDRGRSGELFF	TGTGCTAGCAGCTTCGACAGGGGTCGGAGCGGGGAGCTGTTTTTT
TRBV27	TRBD1	-	TRBJ1-1	CASSLASGGTEAFF	TGTGCCAGCAGTTTAGCGTCAGGGGGCACTGAAGCTTTCTTT
TRBV2	-	-	TRBJ2-1	CASSVYGGEQFF	TGTGCCAGCAGTGTATACGGGGGTGAGCAGTTCTTC
TRBV7-2	TRBD2	medium-sized	TRBJ2-7	CASSSYLTSGTRLNYEQYF	TGTGCCAGCAGCTCTTATCTTACTAGCGGAACCAGACTTAACTACGAGCAGTACTTC
TRBV19	TRBD1	-	TRBJ2-3	CASSPTGQEHTQYF	TGTGCCAGTAGCCCGACAGGACAGGAGCATACGCAGTATTTT
TRBV7-9	TRBD2	once	TRBJ2-1	CASSLVLSSGRDEQFF	TGTGCCAGCAGCTTAGTTCTCTCTAGCGGGAGAGATGAGCAGTTCTTC
TRBV15	-	-	TRBJ1-5	CATSREAESNQPQHF	TGTGCCACCAGCAGAGAGGCGGAAAGCAATCAGCCCCAGCATTTT
TRBV29-1	-	-	TRBJ1-2	CSVDTSSWRQKSPPVRGYTF	TGCAGCGTTGATACCTCCAGTTGGAGACAGAAGTCCCCCCCGGTTCGAGGCTACACCTTC
TRBV5-1	-	-	TRBJ1-1	CASSLEGLGMNTEAFF	TGCGCCAGCAGCTTGGAGGGGCTCGGTATGAACACTGAAGCTTTCTTT
TRBV21-1	-	-	TRBJ1-6	CASSKVTGRSPLHF	TGTGCCAGCAGCAAAGTGACCGGGAGGTCACCCCTCCACTTT
TRBV6-2/TRBV6-3	-	-	TRBJ2-3	CASSSSTLTGTDTQYF	TGTGCCAGCAGTTCGTCGACACTCACGGGCACAGATACGCAGTATTTT
TRBV11-3	TRBD2	-	TRBJ2-2	CASSLTSGGTWNTGELFF	TGTGCCAGCAGCTTGACTAGCGGGGGGACTTGGAACACCGGGGAGCTGTTTTTT
TRBV15	-	-	TRBJ1-5	CATSSQYNQPQHF	TGTGCCACCAGCAGCCAGTACAATCAGCCCCAGCATTTT
TRBV24-1	TRBD2	-	TRBJ2-2	CATSGEGTGELFF	TGTGCCACCAGTGGGGAGGGCACCGGGGAGCTGTTTTTT
TRBV5-8	-	-	TRBJ2-5	CASSYYRARETQYF	TGTGCCAGCAGCTACTACAGGGCCCGGGAGACCCAGTACTTC
TRBV6-2/TRBV6-3	TRBD1	-	TRBJ2-1	CASSKIPGQGAKYNEQFF	TGTGCCAGCAGTAAAATCCCGGGACAGGGGGCGAAATACAATGAGCAGTTCTTC
TRBV19	-	-	TRBJ2-6	CASSIGLAGANVLTF	TGTGCCAGTAGTATAGGGCTCGCTGGGGCCAACGTCCTGACTTTC
TRBV15	-	-	TRBJ2-7	CATSRTQDIPYEQYF	TGTGCCACCAGCAGAACACAGGATATTCCTTACGAGCAGTACTTC
TRBV5-4	-	-	TRBJ2-2	CASNSPLHTGELFF	TGTGCCAGCAACAGTCCGCTGCACACCGGGGAGCTGTTTTTT
TRBV3-1/TRBV3-2	-	-	TRBJ1-4	CASSRPPGAGSNEKLFF	TGTGCCAGCAGCCGGCCCCCAGGGGCAGGCTCTAATGAAAAACTGTTTTTT
TRBV10-3	-	-	TRBJ2-2	CAISESQGTGELFF	TGTGCCATCAGTGAGTCTCAGGGCACCGGGGAGCTGTTTTTT
TRBV27	-	-	TRBJ2-2	CASRLQGSGELFF	TGTGCCAGCAGGCTACAGGGTTCCGGGGAGCTGTTTTTT
TRBV7-2	TRBD2	-	TRBJ2-3	CASSLRGVVDTQYF	TGTGCCAGCAGCTTGCGGGGGGTGGTAGATACGCAGTATTTT
TRBV21-1	-	-	TRBJ2-1	CASSQGLAGVSDEQFF	TGTGCCAGCAGCCAAGGACTAGCGGGAGTATCTGATGAGCAGTTCTTC
TRBV18	-	-	TRBJ2-2	CASSPYKRGTGELFF	TGTGCCAGCTCGCCTTACAAAAGAGGGACCGGGGAGCTGTTTTTT
TRBV6-5	-	-	TRBJ1-1	CASSYEVKDTEAFF	TGTGCCAGCAGTTACGAGGTCAAGGACACTGAAGCTTTCTTT
TRBV9	TRBD1	-	TRBJ1-1	CASSAQTGGLTEAFF	TGTGCCAGCAGCGCCCAGACAGGGGGCCTCACTGAAGCTTTCTTT
TRBV18	-	-	TRBJ1-1	CASSPIPPGGTEAFF	TGTGCCAGCTCACCCATCCCGCCCGGGGGCACTGAAGCTTTCTTT
TRBV5-1	TRBD1	-	TRBJ1-2	CASSATGGRSGYTF	TGCGCCAGCAGCGCCACAGGGGGCAGAAGTGGCTACACCTTC
TRBV9	-	-	TRBJ1-2	CASSVGVGDFYGYTF	TGTGCCAGCAGCGTAGGGGTAGGGGACTTCTATGGCTACACCTTC
TRBV7-6	TRBD1	-	TRBJ1-4	CASSLKVDRFSTNEKLFF	TGTGCCAGCAGCCTAAAGGTGGACAGGTTCTCAACTAATGAAAAACTGTTTTTT